The clone carrying this T cell receptor beta chain has ten or more counts. What it recognizes is unknown. The sample belongs to a study of T cells in Graves' hyperthyroidism and ophthalmopathy. Any patient presenting with uncontrolled infection, other autoimmune disease, pregnancy or lactation was left out. Using RNA transcripts as the source, TCR beta CDR3 regions were amplified. The TCR CDR3 was amplified in a first-round RT-PCR using the HTBI primer set. TCRdb recomputed calls from the multiplex PCR reads with MiXCR, one row per CDR3 protein. This sample has fewer than 500,000 distinct CDR3 sequences, with approximately 15% found just once. Trimming removed 0 bases from V and 7 bases from J; junction bases left unmatched: 11. CDR3 length: 16 residues. Germline CDR1 and CDR2: SGHDT and YYEEEE. Findings and limits, study-wide: Most thyroid clonotypes expanded above 0.001 were also detected in blood.

Input material: blood. V is TRBV5-6 and J is TRBJ2-3, with 7 bases that match TRBD2. The clonotype originates from a woman aged 25 to 45 with Graves' ophthalmopathy. The CDR3 bases are TGTGCCAGCAGCTTGGCGGGACTAACACACAAATATACGCAGTATTTT. It encodes CASSLAGLTHKYTQYF.